This T cell receptor beta chain was captured in a study of blood T cell repertoires in COVID-19. Clones were read by immunoSEQ multiplex PCR, and TCRdb kept only the in-frame ones, dropping some. Counted here are about 300,000 clones, 89% occurring once; the ten biggest clones make up about 5.2%. Germline values: CDR1 SGHRS, CDR2 YFSETQ. The CDR3 runs to 13 residues. Deletions cut 0 bases from V and 7 bases from J, with 11 bases between. The chain combines TRBV5-1 with TRBJ2-7; the D gene is possibly TRBD1 (6 bases). Sequencing input: PBMCs or T cells enriched from blood (not recorded which). The clonotype was recovered from a man in his 60s who had recovered from COVID-19. CDR3 coding DNA: TGCGCCAGCAGCTTGGGGACAGTTAGGGAGCAGTACTTC. Protein sequence: CASSLGTVREQYF.